This T cell receptor (beta chain) emerged from a study of breast tumors, draining lymph nodes, adjacent tissues. Study-wide results and caveats: Findings are consistent with lymph node origin and intratumoral expansion of most tumor T cells.

About this clonotype itself: Its antigen remains unidentified.

One entry per CDR3 protein, called by TCRdb with MiXCR from the multiplex PCR reads. The profile covers 50,000 to 65,000 distinct CDR3 sequences, with over 40% appearing a single time and about 11% taken by the ten largest. This CDR3 region has 13 residues. Germline V gene sequence: CDR1 ENHRY, CDR2 SYGVKD. Trimming took off 4 bases at V and 2 bases at J, with 8 bases between the two ends. The TCR sequence derives from a female donor with breast cancer. Some clones in this sample may be carry-over from other donors' samples. The rearrangement links TRBV10-3 to TRBJ1-2, with a possible D match to TRBD1 (5 bases). The sequenced material came from breast tumor tissue. The CDR3 sequence: CAISVGGNYGYTF. The CDR3 coding sequence is TGTGCCATCAGTGTCGGGGGAAACTATGGCTACACCTTC.